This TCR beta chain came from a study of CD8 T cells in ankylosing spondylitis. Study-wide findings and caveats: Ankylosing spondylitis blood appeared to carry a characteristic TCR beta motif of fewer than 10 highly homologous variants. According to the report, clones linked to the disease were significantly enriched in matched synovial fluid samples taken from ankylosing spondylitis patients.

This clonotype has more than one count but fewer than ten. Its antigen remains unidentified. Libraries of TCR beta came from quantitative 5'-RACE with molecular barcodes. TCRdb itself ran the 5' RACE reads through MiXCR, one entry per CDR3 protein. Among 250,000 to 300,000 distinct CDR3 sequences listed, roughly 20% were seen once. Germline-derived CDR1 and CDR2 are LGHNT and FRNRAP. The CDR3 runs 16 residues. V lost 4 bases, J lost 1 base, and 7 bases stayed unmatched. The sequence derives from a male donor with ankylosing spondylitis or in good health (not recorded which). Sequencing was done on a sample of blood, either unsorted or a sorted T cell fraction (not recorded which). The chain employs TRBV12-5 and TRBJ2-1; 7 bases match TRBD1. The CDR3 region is CASGSPGQESYNEQFF. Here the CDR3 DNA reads TGTGCTAGTGGTTCGCCAGGACAGGAGTCCTACAATGAGCAGTTCTTC.